This T cell receptor (beta chain) was retrieved from a study of cytomegalovirus exposure and HLA in healthy donors. Notes on the study in general: A missense DCLRE1C variant was associated with V- and J-gene trimming of TCR beta chains in a later analysis, and an independent cohort replicated the association.

Primers: 60 Vbeta forward and 13 Jbeta reverse. Clones were sequenced by immunoSEQ multiplex PCR, and TCRdb holds only the in-frame ones, with some missing. The table records approximately 130,000 clones, about 81% of them present only once. The donors (healthy individuals) were bone marrow donors. About this clone itself: Antigen: not known.

V was clipped by 3 bases and J by 3 bases, with 11 bases between them. CDR1 and CDR2 from the germline V gene are GTSNPN and SVGIG (reference sequence). The CDR3 is 13 amino acids. Sequenced input: PBMCs. This clonotype was obtained from a man aged 40-49 years in good health and CMV-seronegative. V is TRBV30 and J is TRBJ2-5; D perhaps matches TRBD2 (5 bases). CDR3 bases: TGTGCCTGGAGCGAACTAGAGGAAGAGACCCAGTACTTC. Translation: CAWSELEEETQYF. The variable domain in full, completed from reference TRBV30 and TRBJ2-5, reads SQTIHQWPATLVQPVGSPLSLECTVEGTSNPNLYWYRQAAGRGLQLLFYSVGIGQISSEVPQNLSASRPQDRQFILSSKKLLLSDSGFYLCAWSELEEETQYFGPGTRLLVL.